Listed below are T cell receptor beta chains from one sample, sequenced in a study of blood T cell repertoires in COVID-19. The repertoire was sequenced with immunoSEQ multiplex PCR; TCRdb's copy has only in-frame clones and lacks some. This sample yields some 110,000 clones, of which 70% to 80% are seen a single time; roughly 5.6% belongs to the top ten. The specimen was peripheral blood. These receptors came from a man between 65 and 85 years old with acute or convalescent COVID-19. CDR3s include the opening cysteine and the closing phenylalanine or tryptophan. A D gene is named only where the DNA matches it firmly. Some rows have no size entry. The others give once, few or many, or a class for an expanded clone.

V	J	size	D	DNA	CDR3
TRBV19	TRBJ2-5	.	TRBD1	TGTGCCAGTAGTATTGCAGGGGGCGAGGGTGGAGAGACCCAGTACTTC	CASSIAGGEGGETQYF
TRBV11-2	TRBJ2-1	.	.	TGTGCCAGCAGCTTGGAGTTTAGCGAGTACAATGAGCAGTTCTTC	CASSLEFSEYNEQFF
TRBV12-3/TRBV12-4	TRBJ2-7	.	TRBD1	TGTGCCAGCAGCCGTGAGGGGGCTGGAGAGCAGTACTTC	CASSREGAGEQYF
TRBV7-7	TRBJ2-1	once	.	TGTGCCAGCAGCTTAGGCCTGGGAGTCTACAATGAGCAGTTCTTC	CASSLGLGVYNEQFF
TRBV5-1	TRBJ2-7	.	TRBD2	TGCGCCAGCAGCCCCGGGACTAGCGGGAGTCTGTACGAGCAGTACTTC	CASSPGTSGSLYEQYF
TRBV5-1	TRBJ2-1	.	TRBD1	TGCGCCAGCAGCTTGGACAGGGGTTCGCCCGATGAGCAGTTCTTC	CASSLDRGSPDEQFF
TRBV5-5	TRBJ1-2	few	TRBD1	TGTGCCAGCAGCCGACGGGACAGAGAGAACTATGGCTACACCTTC	CASSRRDRENYGYTF
TRBV7-3	TRBJ2-7	.	TRBD1	TGTGCCAGCAGCCCGGGACAGGGCTTTTCCTACGAGCAGTACTTC	CASSPGQGFSYEQYF
TRBV11-3	TRBJ1-4	few	.	TGTGCCAGCACCAAGGGGGATGAAAAACTGTTTTTT	CASTKGDEKLFF
TRBV18	TRBJ1-5	few	.	TGTGCCAGCTCACCATCGAGCAGCGATCAGCCCCAGCATTTT	CASSPSSSDQPQHF
TRBV5-5	TRBJ2-2	.	.	TGTGCCTCGTTGAAGGAGCTCACCGGGGAGCTGTTTTTT	CASLKELTGELFF
TRBV28	TRBJ2-1	.	.	TGTGCCAGCAGCCCCTCCTTCTGGAGCTCCTACAATGAGCAGTTCTTC	CASSPSFWSSYNEQFF
TRBV11-2	TRBJ2-7	few	.	TGTGCCAGCAGCTTGGGACTCCAGAGCTCCTACGAGCAGTACTTC	CASSLGLQSSYEQYF
TRBV14	TRBJ1-1	.	TRBD1	TGTGCCAGCAGTCCCCGACAGGGTCGACGGGCCACTGAAGCTTTCTTT	CASSPRQGRRATEAFF